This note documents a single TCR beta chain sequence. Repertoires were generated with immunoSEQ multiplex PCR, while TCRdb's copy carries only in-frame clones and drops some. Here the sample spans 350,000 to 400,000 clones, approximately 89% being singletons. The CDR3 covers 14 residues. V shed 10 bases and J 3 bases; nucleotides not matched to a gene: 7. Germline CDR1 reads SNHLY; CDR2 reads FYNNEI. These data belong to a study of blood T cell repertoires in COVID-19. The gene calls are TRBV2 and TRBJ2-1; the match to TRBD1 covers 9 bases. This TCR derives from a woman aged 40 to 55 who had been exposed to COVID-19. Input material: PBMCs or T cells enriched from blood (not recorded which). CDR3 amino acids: CATKGGQGYNEQFF. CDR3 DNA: TGTGCCACCAAAGGGGGACAGGGCTACAATGAGCAGTTCTTC.